Here is one T cell receptor beta chain with its context. The antigen is unknown. The germline gives CDR1 SQVTM, CDR2 ANQGSEA. The CDR3 is 16 residues long. The data belong to a study of CXCR3-negative and CXCR3-positive naive CD8 T cells. UMI labels and 5' RACE were used to prepare the TRB cDNA libraries. With the 5' RACE reads reprocessed, TCRdb shows one record per CDR3 protein and no DNA. Its table lists 90,000 to 150,000 distinct CDR3 sequences. Study-wide points: TRB CDR3s were more hydrophobic in CXCR3-positive than in CXCR3-negative naive cells.

This TCR derives from a human donor in good health. Some clones in this sample may be carry-over from other donors' samples. The rearrangement links TRBV29-1 to TRBJ2-7; without DNA, the TCRdb call of TRBD1 cannot be checked. Sequenced sample: naive CXCR3+ CD8+ T cells from blood. As to subset: CD45RO-CCR7+CD27+CD95- naive CD8+ T cells expressing CXCR3 (TNR3+). The CDR3 sequence is CSVEDPEGQGRNEEYF.